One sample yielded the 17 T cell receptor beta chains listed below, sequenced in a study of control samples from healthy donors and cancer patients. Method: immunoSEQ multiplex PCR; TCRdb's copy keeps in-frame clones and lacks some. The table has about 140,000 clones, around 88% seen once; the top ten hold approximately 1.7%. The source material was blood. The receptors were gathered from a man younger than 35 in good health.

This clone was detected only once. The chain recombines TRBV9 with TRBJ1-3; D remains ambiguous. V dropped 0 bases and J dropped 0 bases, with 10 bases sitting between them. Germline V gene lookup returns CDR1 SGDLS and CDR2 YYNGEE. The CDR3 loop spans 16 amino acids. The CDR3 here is CASSVAATSSGNTIYF. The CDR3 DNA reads TGTGCCAGCAGCGTAGCGGCCACCTCCTCTGGAAACACCATATATTTT.

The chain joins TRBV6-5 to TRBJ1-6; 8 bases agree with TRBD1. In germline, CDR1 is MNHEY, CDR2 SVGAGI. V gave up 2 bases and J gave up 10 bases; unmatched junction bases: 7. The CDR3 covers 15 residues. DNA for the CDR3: TGTGCCAGCAGTTACCACGACAGGGGCGACTCACCCCTCCACTTT. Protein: CASSYHDRGDSPLHF.

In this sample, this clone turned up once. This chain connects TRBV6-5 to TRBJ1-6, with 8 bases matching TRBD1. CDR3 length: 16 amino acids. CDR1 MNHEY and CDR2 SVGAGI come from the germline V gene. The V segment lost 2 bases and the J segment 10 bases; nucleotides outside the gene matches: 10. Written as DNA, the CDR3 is TGTGCCAGCAGTTACCCCCGGGACAGGAAAAGATCACCCCTCCACTTT. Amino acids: CASSYPRDRKRSPLHF.

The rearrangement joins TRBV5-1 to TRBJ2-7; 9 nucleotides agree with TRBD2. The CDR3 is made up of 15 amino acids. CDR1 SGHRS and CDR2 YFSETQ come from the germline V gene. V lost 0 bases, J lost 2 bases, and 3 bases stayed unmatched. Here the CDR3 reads CASSLDPSGAYEQYF. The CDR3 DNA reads TGCGCCAGCAGCTTGGATCCTAGCGGGGCCTACGAGCAGTACTTC.

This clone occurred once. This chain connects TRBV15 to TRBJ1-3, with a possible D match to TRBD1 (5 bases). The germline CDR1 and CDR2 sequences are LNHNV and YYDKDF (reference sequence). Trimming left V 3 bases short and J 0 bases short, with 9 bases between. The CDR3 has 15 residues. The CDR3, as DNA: TGTGCCACCAGCAGGGAGGGGTTCTCTGGAAACACCATATATTTT. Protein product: CATSREGFSGNTIYF.

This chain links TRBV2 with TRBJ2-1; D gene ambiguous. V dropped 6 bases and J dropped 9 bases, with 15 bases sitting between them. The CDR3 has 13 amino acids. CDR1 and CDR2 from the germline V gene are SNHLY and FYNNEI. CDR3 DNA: TGTGCCAGCAGCGAACTCATGCTAGGTGAGCAGTTCTTC. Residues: CASSELMLGEQFF.

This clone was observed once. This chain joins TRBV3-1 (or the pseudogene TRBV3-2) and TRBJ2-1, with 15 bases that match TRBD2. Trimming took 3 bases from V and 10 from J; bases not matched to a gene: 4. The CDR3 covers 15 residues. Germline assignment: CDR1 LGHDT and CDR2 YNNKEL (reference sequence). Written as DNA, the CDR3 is TGTGCCAGCAGCCAGGGACTAGCGGGGGGTGGAGAGCAGTTCTTC. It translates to CASSQGLAGGGEQFF.

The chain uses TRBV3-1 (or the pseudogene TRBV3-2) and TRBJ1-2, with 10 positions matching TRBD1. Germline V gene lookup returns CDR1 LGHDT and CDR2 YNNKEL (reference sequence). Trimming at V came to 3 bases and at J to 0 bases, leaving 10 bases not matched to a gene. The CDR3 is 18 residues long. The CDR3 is CASSQPGQGVPSNYGYTF. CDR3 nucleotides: TGTGCCAGCAGCCAGCCCGGACAGGGGGTGCCATCTAACTATGGCTACACCTTC.

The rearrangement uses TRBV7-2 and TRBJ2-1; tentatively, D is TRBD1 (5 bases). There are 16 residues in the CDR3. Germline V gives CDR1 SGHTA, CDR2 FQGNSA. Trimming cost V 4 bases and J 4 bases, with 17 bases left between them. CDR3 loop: CASSSQADSTYNEQFF. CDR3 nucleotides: TGTGCCAGCAGCTCCCAGGCTGACAGCACGTACAATGAGCAGTTCTTC.

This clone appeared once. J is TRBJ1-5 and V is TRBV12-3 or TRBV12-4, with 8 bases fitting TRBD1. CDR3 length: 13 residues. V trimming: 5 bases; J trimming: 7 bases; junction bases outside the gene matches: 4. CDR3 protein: CASSPTGAQPQHF. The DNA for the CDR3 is TGTGCCAGCAGTCCGACAGGGGCCCAGCCCCAGCATTTT.

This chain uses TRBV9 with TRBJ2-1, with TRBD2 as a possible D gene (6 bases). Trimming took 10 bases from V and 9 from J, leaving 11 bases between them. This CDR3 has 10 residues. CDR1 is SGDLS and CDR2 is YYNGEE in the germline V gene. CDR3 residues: CAARRGEQFF. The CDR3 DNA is TGTGCCGCGAGGAGGGGTGAGCAGTTCTTC.

This chain's CDR3 is CASSYSKREATGPYNEQFF. Written as DNA, the CDR3 is TGTGCCAGCAGTTACTCGAAAAGGGAAGCGACAGGACCTTACAATGAGCAGTTCTTC. V usage is TRBV6-2 or TRBV6-3 and J usage is TRBJ2-1, with D possibly matching TRBD1 (6 bases). The V and J ends lost 0 bases and 4 bases respectively, with 22 bases between them. This CDR3 comprises 19 residues. Germline V gives CDR1 MNHEY, CDR2 SVGEGT.

The CDR3 bases are TGTGCCAGCAGCTTTGGTCGACAAGATACGCAGTATTTT. As protein: CASSFGRQDTQYF. The gene calls are TRBV7-2 and TRBJ2-3; the D is unclear. Trimming removed 3 bases at V and 5 bases at J, with 9 bases between. This CDR3 has 13 amino acids. CDR1 is SGHTA and CDR2 is FQGNSA in the germline V gene.

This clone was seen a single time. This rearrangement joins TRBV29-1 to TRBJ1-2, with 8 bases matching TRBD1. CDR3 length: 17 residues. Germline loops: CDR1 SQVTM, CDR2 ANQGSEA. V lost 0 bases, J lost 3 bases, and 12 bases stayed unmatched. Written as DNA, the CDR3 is TGCAGCGTTGAAGAGGGAGACAGGGGCCAATTGGACTATGGCTACACCTTC. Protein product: CSVEEGDRGQLDYGYTF.

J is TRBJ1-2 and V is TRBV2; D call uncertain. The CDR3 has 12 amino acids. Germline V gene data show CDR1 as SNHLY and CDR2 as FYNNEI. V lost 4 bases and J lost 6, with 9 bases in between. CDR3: CASSGGGHGYTF. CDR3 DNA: TGTGCCAGCAGTGGGGGAGGGCATGGCTACACCTTC. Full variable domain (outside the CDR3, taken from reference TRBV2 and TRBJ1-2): EPEVTQTPSHQVTQMGQEVILRCVPISNHLYFYWYRQILGQKVEFLVSFYNNEISEKSEIFDDQFSVERPDGSNFTLKIRSTKLEDSAMYFCASSGGGHGYTFGSGTRLTVV.

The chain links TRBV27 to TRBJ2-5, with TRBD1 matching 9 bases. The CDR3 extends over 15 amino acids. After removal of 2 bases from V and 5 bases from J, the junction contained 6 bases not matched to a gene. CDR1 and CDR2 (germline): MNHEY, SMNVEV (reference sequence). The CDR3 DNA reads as TGTGCCAGCAGTTTAGGGGACAGGGTGGGGGAGACCCAGTACTTC. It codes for CASSLGDRVGETQYF.

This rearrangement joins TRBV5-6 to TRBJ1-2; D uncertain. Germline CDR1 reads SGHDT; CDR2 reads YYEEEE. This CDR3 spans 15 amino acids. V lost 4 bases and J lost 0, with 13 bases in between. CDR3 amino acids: CASSPYQIANYGYTF. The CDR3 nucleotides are TGTGCCAGCAGCCCTTACCAAATAGCTAACTATGGCTACACCTTC.